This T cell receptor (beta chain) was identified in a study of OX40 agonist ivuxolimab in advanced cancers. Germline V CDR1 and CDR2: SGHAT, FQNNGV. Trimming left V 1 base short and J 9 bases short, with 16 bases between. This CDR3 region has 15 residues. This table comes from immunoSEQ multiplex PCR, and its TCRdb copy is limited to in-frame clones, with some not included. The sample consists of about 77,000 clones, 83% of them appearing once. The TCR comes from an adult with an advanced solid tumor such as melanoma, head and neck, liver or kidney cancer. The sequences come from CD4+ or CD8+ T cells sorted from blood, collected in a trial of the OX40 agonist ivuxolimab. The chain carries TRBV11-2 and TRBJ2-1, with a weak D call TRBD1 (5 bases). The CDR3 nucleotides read TGTGCCAGCAGCTTAGGGGGCTCGTTTTCTGGTGAGCAGTTCTTC. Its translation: CASSLGGSFSGEQFF.